One sample yielded the 22 T cell receptor beta chains listed below, sequenced in a study of PD-1 blockade in classical Hodgkin lymphoma. Using immunoSEQ multiplex PCR, the repertoire was profiled, and TCRdb retains in-frame clones only, with some absent. There are some 50,000 clones in the sample; about 73% occur only once, and about 10% lies in the top ten. Patients all relapsed after autologous stem cell transplantation, and there was variation in brentuximab vedotin exposure. Sequenced here: peripheral blood mononuclear cells (PBMCs), sampled at baseline. These receptors came from a human donor with classical Hodgkin lymphoma.

This clone has a handful of counts. V is TRBV9 and J is TRBJ2-3; D possibly corresponds to TRBD1 (5 bases). Germline assignment: CDR1 SGDLS and CDR2 YYNGEE. V shed 0 bases and J shed 4 bases, with 12 bases lying between them. This CDR3 is 15 amino acids long. CDR3 DNA: TGTGCCAGCAGCGTAGGGGCAGGGCGCCCAGATACGCAGTATTTT. Translating it yields CASSVGAGRPDTQYF. Full variable domain (remainder filled in from reference TRBV9 and TRBJ2-3): DSGVTQTPKHLITATGQRVTLRCSPRSGDLSVYWYQQSLDQGLQFLIQYYNGEERAKGNILERFSAQQFPDLHSELNLSSLELGDSALYFCASSVGAGRPDTQYFGPGTRLTVL.

With respect to this clone: This sample includes further DNA sequences coding for the same CDR3. CDR3: CATRDSRRSTEAFF. The CDR3 DNA sequence: TGTGCCACCCGGGATAGCAGGAGGAGCACTGAAGCTTTCTTT. The chain combines TRBV27 with TRBJ1-1; no clear D gene. The CDR3 runs 14 residues. With 10 bases removed from V and 4 bases from J, the gap between germline ends came to 19 bases. Germline V gene lookup returns CDR1 MNHEY and CDR2 SMNVEV (reference sequence).

J is TRBJ1-5 and V is TRBV28; D possibly corresponds to TRBD1 (6 bases). Germline CDR1 MDHEN, CDR2 SYDVKM. The CDR3 spans 13 residues. V was pared by 6 bases and J by 5 bases, with 11 bases between. The CDR3 DNA is TGTGCCAGCAGCTCGGACAGATATCAGCCCCAGCATTTT. It translates to CASSSDRYQPQHF.

The chain recombines TRBV25-1 with TRBJ1-4, with TRBD1 matching over 8 bases. Trimming removed 2 bases from V and 2 bases from J; junction bases left unmatched: 4. CDR1 and CDR2 from the germline V gene are MGHDK and SYGVNS. This CDR3 is 16 amino acids long. CDR3 sequence (DNA): TGTGCCAGCAGTGAAACGCAGGGGGCCACTAATGAAAAACTGTTTTTT. It codes for CASSETQGATNEKLFF.

This clone was found once. V and J are TRBV25-1 and TRBJ2-1; 10 bases map to TRBD2. The CDR3 extends over 13 amino acids. V gave up 7 bases and J gave up 9 bases; unmatched junction bases: 6. Germline CDR1 is MGHDK and CDR2 is SYGVNS. The CDR3 protein is CASNPSGGFEQFF. CDR3 DNA: TGTGCCAGCAATCCTAGCGGGGGATTTGAGCAGTTCTTC.

The chain employs TRBV6-6 and TRBJ1-2; perhaps TRBD1 as D (6 bases). V lost 7 bases, J lost 3 bases, and 15 bases lay in between. Germline CDR1 reads MNHNY; CDR2 reads SVGAGI (reference sequence). The length of the CDR3 is 14 residues. The CDR3 DNA is TGTGCCAGCAACCCCACGGGGGCTGACTATGGCTACACCTTC. This sequence encodes CASNPTGADYGYTF.

CDR3 sequence (DNA): TGTGCCAGCAGCACCCAGGGGTATGAGCAGTTCTTC. This sequence encodes CASSTQGYEQFF. The genes are TRBV11-1 and TRBJ2-1, with a possible D match to TRBD1 (6 bases). This CDR3 comprises 12 residues. V shed 5 bases and J shed 8 bases, with 10 bases lying between them. Looked up from germline, CDR1 is SGHAT and CDR2 is FQDESV (reference sequence).

This rearrangement joins TRBV18 to TRBJ1-1, with D uncertain. The CDR3 runs 16 residues. V was trimmed by 3 bases and J by 0 bases, leaving 14 bases between them. CDR1 is KGHSH and CDR2 is LQKENI in the germline V gene. CDR3 in amino acids: CASSPAPGTVNTEAFF. Here the CDR3 DNA reads TGTGCCAGCTCACCGGCCCCCGGCACGGTGAACACTGAAGCTTTCTTT.

Only a few counts were recorded for this clone. J is TRBJ2-7 and V is TRBV28; 7 bases align to TRBD2. CDR3 length: 16 residues. V lost 6 bases to trimming and J lost 1 base; unmatched junction nucleotides: 12. Germline V lookup: CDR1 MDHEN, CDR2 SYDVKM. In nucleotides, the CDR3 is TGTGCCAGCAGCCTCGCCGCGGGGGTCGGATCCTACGAGCAGTACTTC. Amino acid sequence: CASSLAAGVGSYEQYF.

V usage is TRBV10-3 and J usage is TRBJ2-7; perhaps TRBD2 as D (5 bases). V lost 9 bases and J lost 5, with 11 bases in between. Germline CDR1 ENHRY, CDR2 SYGVKD. This CDR3 has 11 residues. In DNA form, the CDR3 reads TGTGCCATAGGACCGGGGAACGAGCAGTACTTC. Protein product: CAIGPGNEQYF.

The rearrangement links TRBV16 to TRBJ2-3; tentatively, D is TRBD2 (6 bases). V lost 4 bases and J lost 2, with 37 bases in between. CDR3 size: 23 residues. Germline values: CDR1 KGHSY, CDR2 FQNENV. The CDR3 DNA sequence: TGTGCCAGCAGCCCGCTAGCGTTGAAAATCGGGACGAAGCTAGGGAAAAACACAGATACGCAGTATTTT. Translated, it gives CASSPLALKIGTKLGKNTDTQYF.

V and J are TRBV11-2 and TRBJ1-4; TRBD1 matches 10 bases. The junction had 4 bases not matched to a gene; V was cut back by 3 bases and J by 6 bases. The CDR3 has 15 residues. Germline loops: CDR1 SGHAT, CDR2 FQNNGV. The CDR3 region is CASSFRGTGDEKLFF. The CDR3 nucleotides read TGTGCCAGCAGCTTTAGAGGGACAGGGGATGAAAAACTGTTTTTT.

V gene TRBV15 combines with J gene TRBJ1-2; D not resolved. The CDR3 consists of 15 residues. The germline V and J ends were trimmed by 1 base and 8 bases, with 17 bases remaining between them. The germline CDR1 and CDR2 sequences are LNHNV and YYDKDF (reference sequence). As DNA, the CDR3 is TGTGCCACCAGCAGAGCAGAGGGAATCTATGAGGGCTACACCTTC. This gives the protein CATSRAEGIYEGYTF.

The chain links TRBV11-3 to TRBJ2-7, with 11 bases fitting TRBD1. The CDR3 extends over 15 amino acids. Trimming removed 5 bases from V and 2 bases from J; junction bases left unmatched: 5. CDR1 and CDR2 (germline): SGHNT, YENEEA. CDR3 region: CASSKPGQGAYEQYF. The CDR3, as DNA: TGTGCCAGCAGCAAGCCGGGACAGGGGGCCTACGAGCAGTACTTC.

The chain joins TRBV4-2 to TRBJ2-3; 10 positions match TRBD2. Germline values: CDR1 LGHNA, CDR2 YNFKEQ. The CDR3 covers 16 residues. Trimming removed 1 base from V and 2 bases from J; junction bases left unmatched: 3. The CDR3 bases are TGTGCCAGCAGCCAAGTAGCGGGGGGCCTCACAGATACGCAGTATTTT. Translation: CASSQVAGGLTDTQYF.

The rearrangement links TRBV5-1 to TRBJ2-7; D gene uncertain. CDR1 and CDR2 (germline): SGHRS, YFSETQ. Trimming shortened V by 2 bases and J by 7 bases, and 19 bases separated the two germline ends. There are 15 residues in the CDR3. The CDR3 sequence: CASSLQSRNPTEQYF. The CDR3 DNA sequence: TGCGCCAGCAGCTTACAATCGAGGAACCCTACAGAGCAGTACTTC.

This clone was counted a single time. The gene calls are TRBV14 and TRBJ1-2; TRBD1 agrees at 9 bases. V trimming: 5 bases; J trimming: 4 bases; junction bases outside the gene matches: 8. CDR3 length: 15 residues. Germline V lookup: CDR1 SGHDN, CDR2 FVKESK. Here the CDR3 DNA reads TGTGCCAGCAGCGCCCCGGGACAGGGTCCCTATGGCTACACCTTC. Its translation is CASSAPGQGPYGYTF.

The gene calls are TRBV19 and TRBJ2-2; 8 bases are shared with TRBD2. V shed 3 bases and J 5 bases; nucleotides not matched to a gene: 5. The CDR3 length is 15 residues. CDR1 is LNHDA, CDR2 SQIVND, per germline (reference sequence). The CDR3 sequence: CASSISSGSTGELFF. CDR3 nucleotides: TGTGCCAGTAGTATCTCGAGCGGGAGTACCGGGGAGCTGTTTTTT.

The rearrangement links TRBV2 to TRBJ1-5; 9 nucleotides match TRBD1. CDR1 is SNHLY and CDR2 is FYNNEI in the germline V gene. CDR3 length: 16 residues. Trimming at V came to 6 bases and at J to 2 bases, leaving 8 bases not matched to a gene. The CDR3 reads CASRLGTGSGNQPQHF. Written as DNA, the CDR3 is TGTGCCAGCAGGCTAGGGACAGGGTCGGGCAATCAGCCCCAGCATTTT.

J is TRBJ1-1 and V is TRBV29-1, with 8 bases lining up with TRBD1. CDR1 is SQVTM and CDR2 is ANQGSEA in the germline V gene. Germline trimming cut 6 bases from V and 4 bases from J; bases unmatched to any gene: 7. The CDR3 sequence is 13 residues long. Here the CDR3 reads CSVDRGGGTEAFF. DNA of the CDR3: TGCAGCGTAGACAGGGGAGGCGGCACTGAAGCTTTCTTT.

This clone was picked up a small number of times. The J gene is TRBJ2-7, the V gene TRBV6-6, with 9 bases matching TRBD1. CDR3 size: 13 residues. Trimming removed 4 bases from V and 5 bases from J; junction bases left unmatched: 3. Germline assignment: CDR1 MNHNY and CDR2 SVGAGI (reference sequence). The CDR3 DNA reads as TGTGCCAGCAGTTTCCGGGACAGGGACGAGCAGTACTTC. Amino acids: CASSFRDRDEQYF.

This clone appeared once. The chain carries TRBV5-4 and TRBJ2-1, with D possibly TRBD2 on 6 matching bases. This CDR3 has 15 amino acids. Trimming took off 2 bases at V and 2 bases at J, with 11 bases between the two ends. Per the germline V gene, CDR1 is SGHNT and CDR2 is YYREEE (reference sequence). CDR3 coding DNA: TGTGCCAGCAGCTTTGAGAGCGGGCCCTACAATGAGCAGTTCTTC. This gives the protein CASSFESGPYNEQFF.